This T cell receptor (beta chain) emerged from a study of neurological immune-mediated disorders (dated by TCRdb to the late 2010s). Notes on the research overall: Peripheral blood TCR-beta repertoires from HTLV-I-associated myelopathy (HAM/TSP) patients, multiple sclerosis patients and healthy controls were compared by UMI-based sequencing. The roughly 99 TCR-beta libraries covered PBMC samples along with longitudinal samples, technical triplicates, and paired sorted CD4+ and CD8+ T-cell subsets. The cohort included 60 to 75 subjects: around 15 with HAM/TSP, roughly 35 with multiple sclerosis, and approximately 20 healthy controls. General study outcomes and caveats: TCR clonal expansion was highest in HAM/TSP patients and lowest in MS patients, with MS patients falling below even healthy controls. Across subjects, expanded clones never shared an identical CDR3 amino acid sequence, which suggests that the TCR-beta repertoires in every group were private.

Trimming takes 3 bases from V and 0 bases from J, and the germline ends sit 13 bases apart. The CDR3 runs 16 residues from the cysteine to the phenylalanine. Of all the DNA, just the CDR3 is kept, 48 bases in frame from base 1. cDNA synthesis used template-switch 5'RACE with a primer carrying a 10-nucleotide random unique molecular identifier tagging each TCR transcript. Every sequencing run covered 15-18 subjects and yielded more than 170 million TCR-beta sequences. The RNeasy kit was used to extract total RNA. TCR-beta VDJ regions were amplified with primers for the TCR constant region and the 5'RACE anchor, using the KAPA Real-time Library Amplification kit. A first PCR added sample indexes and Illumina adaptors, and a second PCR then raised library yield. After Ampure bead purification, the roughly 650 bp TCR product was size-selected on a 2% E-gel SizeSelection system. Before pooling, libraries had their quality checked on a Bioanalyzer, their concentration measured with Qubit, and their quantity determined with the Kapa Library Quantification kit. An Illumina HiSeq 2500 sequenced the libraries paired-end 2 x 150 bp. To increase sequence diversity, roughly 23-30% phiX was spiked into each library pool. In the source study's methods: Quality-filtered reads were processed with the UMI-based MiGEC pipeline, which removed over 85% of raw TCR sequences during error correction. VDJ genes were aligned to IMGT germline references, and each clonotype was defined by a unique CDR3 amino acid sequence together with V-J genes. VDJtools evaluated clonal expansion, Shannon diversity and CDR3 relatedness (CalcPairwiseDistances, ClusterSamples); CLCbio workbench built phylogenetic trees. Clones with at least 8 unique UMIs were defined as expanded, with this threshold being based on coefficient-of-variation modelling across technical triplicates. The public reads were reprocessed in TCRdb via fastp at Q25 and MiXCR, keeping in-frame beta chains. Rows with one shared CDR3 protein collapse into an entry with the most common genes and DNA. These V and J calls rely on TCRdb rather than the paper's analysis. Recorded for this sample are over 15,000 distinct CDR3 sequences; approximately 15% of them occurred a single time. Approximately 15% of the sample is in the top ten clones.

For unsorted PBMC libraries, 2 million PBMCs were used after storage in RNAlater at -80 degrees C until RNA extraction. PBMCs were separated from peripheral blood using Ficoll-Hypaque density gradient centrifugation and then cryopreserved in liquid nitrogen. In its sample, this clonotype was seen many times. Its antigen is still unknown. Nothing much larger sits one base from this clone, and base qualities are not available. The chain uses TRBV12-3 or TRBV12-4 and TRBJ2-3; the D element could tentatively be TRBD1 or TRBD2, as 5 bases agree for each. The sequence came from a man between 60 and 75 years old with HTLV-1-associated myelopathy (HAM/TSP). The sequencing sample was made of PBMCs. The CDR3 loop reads CASSFGTGVSTDTQYF. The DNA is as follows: TGTGCCAGCAGTTTCGGGACCGGGGTTAGCACAGATACGCAGTATTTT.